These 2 T cell receptor beta chains originate from one sample sequenced in a study of spatial heterogeneity in lung cancer. Time point given: sample taken at primary tumor resection. Whole RNA, which was extracted from tumor, nontumor lung tissue or frozen PBMC, was sequenced without any cell sorting. MiXCR, run by TCRdb on the 5' RACE reads, gives a single entry per CDR3 protein. The sample lists a few thousand distinct CDR3 sequences, roughly 29% occurring once. The sequences come from PBMCs, collected at surgery. The source is a male donor with early-stage non-small cell lung cancer.

The V and J genes are TRBV28 and TRBJ1-2; D unresolved. The V gene lost 7 bases and the J gene lost 0 bases, with 15 bases spanning the gap. Looked up from germline, CDR1 is MDHEN and CDR2 is SYDVKM. This CDR3 region has 15 residues. CDR3 residues: CASNSGNRPNYGYTF. CDR3 DNA: TGTGCCAGCAACTCAGGCAACCGACCTAACTATGGCTACACCTTC.

V usage is TRBV5-1 and J usage is TRBJ2-2; 8 bases align to TRBD2. V trimming: 0 bases; J trimming: 3 bases; junction bases outside the gene matches: 1. This CDR3 spans 15 amino acids. From germline, CDR1 is SGHRS and CDR2 YFSETQ. The CDR3 is CASSLAAGDTGELFF. Written as DNA, the CDR3 is TGCGCCAGCAGCTTGGCAGCGGGGGACACCGGGGAGCTGTTTTTT. Using reference TRBV5-1 and TRBJ2-2 for the parts outside the CDR3, the full variable domain is KAGVTQTPRYLIKTRGQQVTLSCSPISGHRSVSWYQQTPGQGLQFLFEYFSETQRNKGNFPGRFSGRQFSNSRSEMNVSTLELGDSALYLCASSLAAGDTGELFFGEGSRLTVL.